This note documents a single T cell receptor beta chain sequence. Its cognate antigen has yet to be identified. Base-call qualities are not available, and no considerably larger clone is one nucleotide away. Trimming accounts for 0 bases at V and 3 bases at J, while the number of junction bases matched to no gene is 2. Its CDR3 holds 15 amino acids, cysteine through phenylalanine. Only the CDR3 DNA stays, 45 bases, in frame from base 1. Based on the germline V gene, the CDR1 and CDR2 sequences are SGHNT and YENEEA. The cohort consisted of 600 or so healthy bone marrow donors. At the time of sampling, all cohort members were nominally healthy, though unrecorded immune exposures were likely present. The donor tested CMV seropositive and was one of the 289 seropositive cohort members. A peripheral blood sample was provided by each donor, and peripheral blood mononuclear cells were used for TCR beta sequencing. Genomic DNA was extracted from the blood cell samples with the Qiagen DNeasy Blood Extraction Kit.

These data originate in a study of cytomegalovirus exposure and HLA in healthy donors (TCRdb year 2017). In the study overall: An earlier analysis of about 560 of the donors reported 250 to 350 Gb of sequence data and 117 million unique TCR beta sequences obtained from around 170 million T cells. An early release covering about 600 HLA-typed donors comprised about 320 gigabases of sequencing data and approximately 80 million unique TCR sequences. The genetic ancestry cluster associated with self-reported Caucasian donors included 70% to 85% of the roughly 410 genotyped donors. The study aimed to test whether cataloging public T cell receptors could reveal signatures of past pathogen exposure. The study profiled the T cell repertoires of 666 subjects by immunosequencing and related them to cytomegalovirus serostatus. Along with the approximately 700-subject first cohort, a separate validation cohort of some 130 different subjects was used. To predict cytomegalovirus infection status, the study brought together high-throughput TCR immunosequencing, statistical association of individual TCRs with disease status, and machine learning. A later analysis re-examined previously published TCR beta repertoires from about 670 donors and added high-resolution HLA genotyping to investigate patterns of TCR occurrence. In the later analysis, no new phenotypic data were used to find candidate immune exposures; instead, reliance was placed on TCR beta sequences and their occurrence across donors. An earlier analysis of 450 to 750 of the donors used high-throughput TCR beta sequencing to judge whether each TCR beta V gene segment behaved as functional or pseudogenic. Alongside the repertoire data, information on donor age, sex, ethnicity and CMV serostatus was compiled. In a later genetic analysis, genome-wide SNP genotypes for about three fifths of the roughly 670 donors were used, and that subset was treated as a discovery cohort. Every repertoire in the discovery cohort had been generated on one and the same sequencing platform. HLA typing included class I and class II loci at four-digit resolution. Typing coverage differed by locus: A, B, C, DRB1 and DQB1 were typed in roughly 629-630 donors, DQA1 in 522, DPA1 in approximately 600, and DPB1 in just under 480. Because of strong linkage in the cohort, four to six DR-DQ haplotypes were treated as single units for association and clustering. Across some 400 genotyped donors of the cohort, an average of roughly 250,000 unique TCR beta nucleotide sequences per donor were sequenced, and around 19% of those sequences were non-productive. Overall results and qualifications from the work: Correlated functional status among segregating V segments might reflect linkage disequilibrium, but an unknown experimental factor could not be ruled out. When HLA alleles, especially DR and DQ, strongly co-occurred, TCR associations were difficult to assign to individual alleles. Across donors, most TCR sequences were observed very rarely, whereas some public TCRs were present in many individuals. In a later analysis, several top co-occurrence clusters were reported to appear linked to parvovirus B19, influenza, CMV and Epstein-Barr virus. In a later analysis, 16,951 TCR beta sequences were associated with specific HLA alleles at a false discovery rate of 0.05. A later analysis found that most CMV-associated TCR beta chains appeared HLA-restricted, with HLA associations seemingly driven largely by CMV exposure. The sequencing pipeline was judged likely to have produced a cluster of highly shared sequence variants as a technical artifact. A further reported finding was that TCR beta sequences accurately predicted the HLA-A and HLA-B alleles for most subjects in the first cohort. Broadly in line with IMGT annotations, most TCR beta V segments showed up in productive rearrangements about 87% or about 30% of the time in an earlier analysis of 450 to 600 of the donors. A later genetic analysis associated a missense DCLRE1C variant with V-gene and J-gene trimming of TCR beta chains, and an independent cohort replicated the association. The authors suggested that the approach could potentially be extended to other disease states and immunological phenotypes. In a later analysis, TCR association rates were found to vary across HLA loci, with the most associated TCRs seen for DRB1 alleles and the fewest for HLA-C alleles. The classifier was reported to diagnose cytomegalovirus status with high specificity and sensitivity in both the original and validation cohorts. The only immune exposure information available for the cohort was CMV serostatus. This cohort had only TCR beta chains sequenced, and the lack of alpha or paired-chain data limited which features could be detected. Some IMGT-functional V segments, including TRBV6-2 and TRBV6-3, could not be distinguished by the 87-base-pair reads and were therefore excluded. A total of fewer than 200 TCR beta chains were listed by the study as associated with cytomegalovirus. In a later analysis, HLA-associated TCR beta chains showed more clonal expansion and lower generation probabilities than non-associated chains that were equally common. Sequencing depth was assumed to be roughly uniform across donors in the presence/absence analyses, though that assumption may not hold. In vitro tests confirmed that a few of the cytomegalovirus-associated TCR beta chains recognize cytomegalovirus antigens. Because HLA typing was unavailable for some donors at each locus, only the typed subset was used in association tests. A later genetic analysis reported fewer N-insertions in productive TCRs among donors in an Asian-associated ancestry cluster than the roughly 720-donor mean. Because counts were too low, approximately 18 rarely observed V segments, including chromosome 9 orphons, were excluded from the earlier analysis of around 590 of the donors.

Libraries were made using the immunoSEQ multiplex PCR assay. For the multiplex PCR, a mixture combining 60 forward primers for TCR Vbeta segments and 13 reverse primers for TCR Jbeta segments was used. A multiplex PCR assay on genomic DNA amplified the CDR3 region of rearranged TCR beta genes. Amplified TCR beta libraries were sequenced as 87-base-pair reads on the Illumina HiSeq System. Per the original workflow: In a later analysis, approximately 74 million unique TCR beta chains were counted across the 690 or so repertoires, and about 10 million of these chains were shared by at least two donors. To remove PCR and sequencing errors, raw reads were error-corrected and collapsed into unique sequences using a nearest-neighbor algorithm that merged closely related sequences. CDR3 sequences were aligned to IMGT reference sequences to assign V, D and J gene segments. For a sequence to be retained, a match of at least six nucleotides was required to both a V gene segment and a J gene segment. A rearrangement counted as productive if the CDR3 had no stop codons and remained in frame with V and J, and every other rearrangement counted as non-productive. Following IMGT convention, CDR3 was defined as the stretch from the second conserved V-encoded cysteine to the conserved J-encoded phenylalanine. In an earlier analysis of more than 550 of the donors, sequences lacking an unambiguous match to a single V gene segment were excluded. An earlier analysis of about 590 of the donors classified V segments as functional when productive rearrangements were above 56.7% and as segregating when the standard deviation between donors was above 5%. To diagnose cytomegalovirus status from the catalog of TCR beta chain sequences, a statistical classification framework was built. In a later analysis, TCR nucleotide sequences were compared against IMGT/GENE-DB human TR gene sequences so that V and J genes could be assigned. The TCRdist pipeline was used in a later analysis to assign CDR3 sequences and most-parsimonious VDJ recombination scenarios. In a later analysis, every TCR beta chain was defined by the combination of its CDR3 amino acid sequence and its V-gene family, and reads without a unique V-gene family were dropped. To address suspected cross-contamination and a sequencing artifact, a later analysis removed 450 to 700 highly shared, low-generation-probability nucleotide sequences. In a later analysis, a clonal expansion index for each public chain was calculated from normalized within-repertoire ranks of inferred template counts. In a later analysis, generation probabilities were computed with a VDJ recombination model fitted to out-of-frame rearrangements, and the resulting probabilities were checked against IGoR. In a later analysis, TCR-TCR, TCR-HLA and TCR-CMV co-occurrence was scored with hypergeometric tests, and a repertoire-size bias correction was applied to TCR pairs. A later analysis estimated false discovery rates by permuting HLA or CMV assignments 20 times. In a later analysis, co-occurring TCRs were grouped using DBSCAN, and TCRdist sequence similarity was added for clustering within HLA-allele-positive subsets. For co-occurrence clustering, repertoires with fewer than 30,000 or more than 120,000 public chains were excluded, along with roughly 5 repertoires with anomalous nucleotide sharing. Held by TCRdb, this immuneACCESS table contains in-frame sequences only and omits some clones. Under half of the omission traces to an unresolved V gene where checked; the cause of the rest is unknown. V and J calls and clone size are given by that table; D and trimming were obtained from the DNA. Recorded for this sample are under 150,000 clones; around three quarters of them occurred a single time. The top ten clones comprise over 6.5% of the sample.

The sample consisted of PBMCs. The chain was built from TRBV11-3 and TRBJ2-7; 10 nucleotides in the junction match TRBD1. The sequence derives from a man between 35 and 55 years old in good health and CMV-seropositive. The CDR3: CASSLETGGFYEQYF. The DNA reads TGTGCCAGCAGCTTAGAGACAGGGGGCTTCTACGAGCAGTACTTC.